The rows below give T cell receptor beta chains drawn from one sample of a study of response to subunit inactivated influenza vaccine. Each CDR3 protein gets one entry after TCRdb re-called the RT-PCR reads with MiXCR. The sample contains about 300,000 distinct CDR3 sequences, about 20% of which appear only once. The material was PBMCs from blood, obtained 21 months after vaccination. These receptors all stem from a man between 50 and 69 years old who received an inactivated influenza vaccine. Each CDR3 is given with its conserved first and last residue. A D gene is named only where the DNA matches it firmly. Size is omitted from some rows. Given values are once, few, many or a class for expanded clones.

V: TRBV14; J: TRBJ2-2; size: few; D: .; CDR3: CASSQDFIGAPGELFF; DNA: TGTGCCAGCAGCCAAGACTTTATCGGGGCCCCCGGGGAGCTGTTTTTT
V: TRBV7-3; J: TRBJ2-3; size: .; D: .; CDR3: CASRGGSTDTQYF; DNA: TGTGCCAGCAGGGGGGGAAGCACAGATACGCAGTATTTT
V: TRBV7-9; J: TRBJ1-1; size: many; D: .; CDR3: CASSFMSEAFF; DNA: TGTGCCAGCAGTTTTATGAGCGAAGCTTTCTTT
V: TRBV18; J: TRBJ2-1; size: once; D: TRBD1; CDR3: CASSPAGTGANEQFF; DNA: TGTGCCAGCTCACCAGCGGGGACAGGGGCGAATGAGCAGTTCTTC
V: TRBV12-3/TRBV12-4; J: TRBJ1-4; size: many; D: .; CDR3: CASSPQGEKLFF; DNA: TGTGCCAGCAGCCCCCAGGGTGAAAAACTGTTTTTT
V: TRBV16; J: TRBJ2-2; size: .; D: .; CDR3: CASSQTRTDTGELFF; DNA: TGTGCCAGCAGTCAGACACGAACAGATACCGGGGAGCTGTTTTTT
V: TRBV5-1; J: TRBJ2-1; size: .; D: .; CDR3: CASTSVPGYNEQFF; DNA: TGCGCCAGCACTAGTGTGCCCGGCTACAATGAGCAGTTCTTC
V: TRBV11-2; J: TRBJ2-2; size: .; D: TRBD2; CDR3: CASSRTSGSTGELFF; DNA: TGTGCCAGCAGCCGCACTAGCGGTTCTACCGGGGAGCTGTTTTTT
V: TRBV11-2; J: TRBJ1-3; size: few; D: .; CDR3: CASSLVRGRPGNTIYF; DNA: TGTGCCAGCAGCTTAGTCCGGGGGCGTCCTGGAAACACCATATATTTT
V: TRBV6-5; J: TRBJ1-1; size: .; D: .; CDR3: CASSYSFIPNTEAFF; DNA: TGTGCCAGCAGTTACTCGTTCATACCGAACACTGAAGCTTTCTTT